This entry lists 19 T cell receptor beta chains sequenced from one sample in a study of blood T cell repertoires in COVID-19. Using immunoSEQ multiplex PCR, the repertoire was profiled, and TCRdb retains in-frame clones only, with some absent. The sample contains tens of thousands of clones, approximately 89% of which appear only once. Specimen: peripheral blood. The receptors stem from an elderly man with acute or convalescent COVID-19.

The J gene is TRBJ2-7, the V gene TRBV15, with D possibly TRBD2 on 6 matching bases. V was trimmed by 8 bases and J by 2 bases, leaving 16 bases between them. The length of the CDR3 is 14 residues. Per germline, CDR1 LNHNV and CDR2 YYDKDF (reference sequence). The chain's CDR3 is CATSPRELPYEQYF. CDR3 bases: TGTGCCACCTCACCCCGGGAGCTACCCTACGAGCAGTACTTC.

The V call is TRBV4-1, the J call TRBJ2-7; D might be TRBD2 (5 bases). V was pared by 0 bases and J by 2 bases, with 14 bases between. Germline-derived CDR1 and CDR2 are MGHRA and YSYEKL. This CDR3 is 16 amino acids long. This CDR3 reads CASSQEIVAKAYEQYF. For the CDR3, the DNA is TGCGCCAGCAGCCAAGAAATAGTAGCGAAAGCCTACGAGCAGTACTTC.

This clone was counted only a few times. The chain employs TRBV28 and TRBJ1-1, with TRBD1 as a possible D gene (6 bases). V lost 2 bases to trimming and J lost 7 bases, with 8 bases between them. Germline loops: CDR1 MDHEN, CDR2 SYDVKM. The CDR3 extends over 12 amino acids. The CDR3 is CASSLRQVEAFF. The CDR3 DNA reads TGTGCCAGCAGTTTACGACAGGTTGAAGCTTTCTTT.

V is TRBV11-2 and J is TRBJ1-1; 8 nucleotides align to TRBD1. Looked up from germline, CDR1 is SGHAT and CDR2 is FQNNGV. V shed 5 bases and J 10 bases; nucleotides not matched to a gene: 6. The CDR3 has 12 residues. The CDR3 loop is CASSARGLAAFF. CDR3 in DNA: TGTGCCAGCAGCGCCAGGGGGCTGGCAGCTTTCTTT.

This chain links TRBV27 with TRBJ1-5; the D gene is possibly TRBD1 (6 bases). The germline gives CDR1 MNHEY, CDR2 SMNVEV (reference sequence). The CDR3 has 15 residues. V gave up 6 bases and J gave up 2 bases, with 14 bases separating them. This CDR3 is CASRFTGLGNQPQHF. The CDR3 DNA reads as TGTGCCAGCAGATTTACAGGGTTGGGCAATCAGCCCCAGCATTTT.

The chain couples TRBV29-1 to TRBJ2-1; 11 bases map to TRBD2. From germline, CDR1 is SQVTM and CDR2 ANQGSEA. CDR3 size: 12 residues. The V and J ends lost 7 bases and 6 bases, in that order; junction bases with no gene match: 2. The CDR3 nucleotides are TGCAGCGGACTAGCGGGGTCCAATGAGCAGTTCTTC. Translating it yields CSGLAGSNEQFF.

The chain combines TRBV24-1 with TRBJ2-3; a possible D gene is TRBD2 (5 bases). The length of the CDR3 is 13 residues. Trimming left V 7 bases short and J 0 bases short, with 7 bases between. Germline V CDR1 and CDR2: KGHDR, SFDVKD. CDR3: CATRAASTDTQYF. The CDR3 nucleotides read TGTGCCACCAGAGCGGCTAGCACAGATACGCAGTATTTT.

The chain employs TRBV11-2 and TRBJ1-1, with D hard to call. Trimming stripped 0 bases from V and 7 bases from J, with 9 bases between. The CDR3 has 13 residues. The germline CDR1 and CDR2 sequences are SGHAT and FQNNGV. The CDR3 coding sequence is TGTGCCAGCAGCTTAGATCGTGAGGATGAAGCTTTCTTT. Its protein product is CASSLDREDEAFF.

In DNA form, the CDR3 reads TGTGCCAGTAGCCAGCTTGACGGGTTTCAAGAAAAACTGTTTTTT. Translation: CASSQLDGFQEKLFF. The chain links TRBV19 to TRBJ1-4; D ambiguous. CDR1 is LNHDA and CDR2 is SQIVND in the germline V gene (reference sequence). The CDR3 extends over 15 amino acids. Trimming took off 6 bases at V and 8 bases at J, with 19 bases between the two ends.

The V call is TRBV3-1 (or the pseudogene TRBV3-2), the J call TRBJ1-4; D possibly corresponds to TRBD1 (5 bases). The V end was cut by 1 base, the J end by 4 bases, with 10 bases between. The germline V gene encodes CDR1 LGHDT and CDR2 YNNKEL (reference sequence). The CDR3 loop spans 15 amino acids. The CDR3 DNA reads as TGTGCCAGCAGCCAAGGTTGGGGCGGTAATGAAAAACTGTTTTTT. Residues: CASSQGWGGNEKLFF.

This CDR3 reads CASSITDGYTF. DNA for the CDR3: TGTGCCAGTAGTATCACGGATGGCTACACCTTC. This sequence joins TRBV19 and TRBJ1-2, with D uncertain. The V gene lost 3 bases and the J gene lost 6 bases, with 5 bases spanning the gap. The CDR3 contains 11 residues. Per the germline V gene, CDR1 is LNHDA and CDR2 is SQIVND (reference sequence).

Only one count was recorded for this clone. The genes are TRBV11-2 and TRBJ2-3; 8 nucleotides match TRBD2. Germline V gene lookup returns CDR1 SGHAT and CDR2 FQNNGV. V was clipped by 5 bases and J by 6 bases; unmatched bases: 13. The CDR3 totals 16 residues. The CDR3: CASSRLTSALEDTQYF. In nucleotides, the CDR3 is TGTGCCAGCAGCCGATTGACTAGCGCTCTGGAGGATACGCAGTATTTT. The full variable domain, in which reference TRBV11-2 and TRBJ2-3 provide the parts outside the CDR3, is EAGVAQSPRYKIIEKRQSVAFWCNPISGHATLYWYQQILGQGPKLLIQFQNNGVVDDSQLPKDRFSAERLKGVDSTLKIQPAKLEDSAVYLCASSRLTSALEDTQYFGPGTRLTVL.

The chain joins TRBV19 to TRBJ1-2, with 7 positions matching TRBD1. Germline V lookup: CDR1 LNHDA, CDR2 SQIVND (reference sequence). The V segment lost 6 bases and the J segment 0 bases; nucleotides outside the gene matches: 10. This CDR3 spans 16 amino acids. The chain's CDR3 is CASSPTDRAPNYGYTF. CDR3 in DNA: TGTGCCAGTAGCCCGACTGACAGGGCCCCTAACTATGGCTACACCTTC.

The gene calls are TRBV18 and TRBJ1-2; possibly TRBD1 for D (6 bases). The ends were cut back, 2 bases at V and 2 bases at J, with 9 bases in the middle. The CDR3 runs 14 residues. CDR1 and CDR2 from the germline V gene are KGHSH and LQKENI. The CDR3, as DNA: TGTGCCAGCTCACCAGCAGGGGTAAACTATGGCTACACCTTC. Translation: CASSPAGVNYGYTF.

There are a few counts of this clone. The rearrangement links TRBV2 to TRBJ2-2, with a tentative D call TRBD2 (6 bases). The CDR3 has 16 residues. Germline assignment: CDR1 SNHLY and CDR2 FYNNEI. V lost 0 bases and J lost 7, with 15 bases in between. The CDR3 region is CASSEALPGDGGELFF. In DNA, the CDR3 is TGTGCCAGCAGTGAAGCGCTTCCGGGGGACGGCGGGGAGCTGTTTTTT.

V gene TRBV11-2 combines with J gene TRBJ2-1; 9 bases line up with TRBD2. V was clipped by 5 bases and J by 4 bases; unmatched bases: 3. This CDR3 spans 14 amino acids. Germline V gene sequence: CDR1 SGHAT, CDR2 FQNNGV. The CDR3 DNA reads as TGTGCCAGCAGCATGACTAGCGGTTACAATGAGCAGTTCTTC. Protein: CASSMTSGYNEQFF.

The chain recombines TRBV29-1 with TRBJ2-3; TRBD2 aligns across 14 bases. The CDR3 spans 15 residues. CDR1 is SQVTM, CDR2 ANQGSEA, per germline. Trimming took 4 bases from V and 3 from J; bases not matched to a gene: 3. For the CDR3, the DNA is TGCAGCGTTGGAGGACTAGCGGGAGGTACAGATACGCAGTATTTT. Amino acids: CSVGGLAGGTDTQYF.

The sample holds a few counts of this clone. The rearrangement joins TRBV19 to TRBJ1-6; TRBD1 matches 8 bases. Germline V gene sequence: CDR1 LNHDA, CDR2 SQIVND (reference sequence). The CDR3 length is 15 residues. J was trimmed by 9 bases and V by 4 bases; bases with no gene match: 8. CDR3 sequence reads: CASSTALGQASPLHF. The CDR3 DNA reads TGTGCCAGTAGTACCGCCTTGGGACAGGCTTCACCCCTCCACTTT.

The chain is built from TRBV10-2 and TRBJ1-2, with TRBD1 matching over 9 bases. The CDR3 length is 15 residues. The junction had 5 bases not matched to a gene; V was cut back by 0 bases and J by 6 bases. Per germline, CDR1 WSHSY and CDR2 SAAADI. The CDR3 protein is CASSESGQGFNGYTF. DNA for the CDR3: TGCGCCAGCAGTGAGTCGGGACAGGGATTTAATGGCTACACCTTC.